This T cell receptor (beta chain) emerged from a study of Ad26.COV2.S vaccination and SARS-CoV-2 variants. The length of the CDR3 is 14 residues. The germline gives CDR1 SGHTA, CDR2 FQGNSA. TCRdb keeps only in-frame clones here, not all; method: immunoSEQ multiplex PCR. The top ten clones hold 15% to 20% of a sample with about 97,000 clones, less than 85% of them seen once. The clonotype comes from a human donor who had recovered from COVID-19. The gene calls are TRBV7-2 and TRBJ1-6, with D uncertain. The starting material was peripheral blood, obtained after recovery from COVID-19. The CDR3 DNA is TGTGCGATAAACCTGGGCTCCTATAATTCACCCCTCCACTTT. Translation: CAINLGSYNSPLHF.